One sample yielded the 5 T cell receptor beta chains listed below, sequenced in a study of T cell clonality in common variable immunodeficiency. Study outcomes and limitations: Common variable immunodeficiency TCR beta sequences reportedly had fewer deletions and N-nucleotide insertions.

Produced via immunoSEQ multiplex PCR; TCRdb's table is partial and in-frame only. The sample contains about 23,000 clones, none occurring once; under 10% lies in the top ten. The antigens these receptors bind are not known. Material for sequencing was peripheral blood mononuclear cells. Receptors were obtained from a human donor with common variable immunodeficiency.

This clone was seen a handful of times. Incomplete CDR3 DNA: TGCGCCAGCAGAGAAAGCGGGGACCCCTACAATGAG. Translating it yields CASRESGDPYNE. The CDR3 as a whole reads CASRESGDPYNEQFF. V usage is TRBV5-1 and J usage is TRBJ2-1; 7 bases are shared with TRBD2. Coverage ceases 3 residues before the CDR3 finishes, and the germline J gene fills in the end. This CDR3 is 15 amino acids long. Germline values: CDR1 SGHRS, CDR2 YFSETQ. With V trimmed by 5 bases and J by 2 bases, 7 bases remained unmatched.

With regard to this clone: The observed sequence ends 3 residues before the CDR3 terminus, with the missing tail filled in from the germline J gene. V is TRBV2 and J is TRBJ2-7, with 8 nucleotides matching TRBD2. Unmatched junction bases numbered 7, after V lost 7 bases and J lost 2 bases. The V gene's germline CDR1 is SNHLY and CDR2 FYNNEI. The CDR3 totals 14 residues. The CDR3 sequence is CASKYGGGTYEQYF. The DNA read from the CDR3 is TGTGCCAGCAAGTACGGGGGGGGGACCTACGAG.

This clone was seen ten or more times. The read ends 3 residues shy of where the CDR3 ends; the end is completed using the germline J gene. V and J are TRBV2 and TRBJ2-3; 8 bases line up with TRBD2. The junction had 9 bases not matched to a gene; V was cut back by 9 bases and J by 4 bases. Germline V gene lookup returns CDR1 SNHLY and CDR2 FYNNEI. The CDR3 is 14 amino acids. The CDR3 bases that were read are TGTGCCAGGGTCTCGCGGGGGGCAGCAGATACG. Its protein is CARVSRGAADT. The CDR3, in full, reads CARVSRGAADTQYF.

This clone was observed at least ten times. The CDR3 end falls 3 residues outside the read, so it is completed with the germline J gene. The chain recombines TRBV18 with TRBJ2-5; TRBD2 matches at 8 bases. CDR1 is KGHSH and CDR2 is LQKENI in the germline V gene. The CDR3 is 16 amino acids. Trimming took 6 bases from V and 4 from J; bases not matched to a gene: 13. The chain's CDR3 is CASSSQPAGVGETQYF. CDR3 DNA, as far as it was read: TGTGCCAGCTCTTCTCAGCCAGCGGGGGTAGGAGAGACC.

In this sample, this clone turned up a few times. Read data end 3 residues before the CDR3 end; the end is taken from the germline J gene. The rearrangement links TRBV6-1 to TRBJ1-5; weak D call: TRBD1 (5 bases). This CDR3 is built from 13 residues. Trimming cost V 4 bases and J 7 bases, with 11 bases left between them. Germline V gives CDR1 MNHNS, CDR2 SASEGT. This chain's CDR3 is CASSARVFQPQHF. CDR3 DNA (partial): TGTGCCAGCAGTGCCAGGGTGTTCCAGCCC.